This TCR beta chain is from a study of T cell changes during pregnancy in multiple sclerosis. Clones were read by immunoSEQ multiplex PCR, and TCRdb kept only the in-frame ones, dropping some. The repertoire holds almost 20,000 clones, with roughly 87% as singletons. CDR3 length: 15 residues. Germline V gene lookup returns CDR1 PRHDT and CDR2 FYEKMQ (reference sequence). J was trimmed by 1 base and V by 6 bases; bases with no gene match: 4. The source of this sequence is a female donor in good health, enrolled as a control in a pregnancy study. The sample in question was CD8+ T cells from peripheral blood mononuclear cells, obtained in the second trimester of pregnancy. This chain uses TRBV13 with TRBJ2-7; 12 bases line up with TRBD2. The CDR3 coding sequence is TGTGCCAGCAGTCCCGGGACTAGCGGGTCCTACGAGCAGTACTTC. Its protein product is CASSPGTSGSYEQYF.